These 23 T cell receptor beta chains originate from one sample sequenced in a study of regulatory T cells in long-lasting Graves disease. The time point was: persistent/refractory GD, antithyroid drugs over 5 years with positive TRAb. Researchers made the TCR library from RNA that was extracted from PBMCs. Building the TCR beta libraries relied on iRepertoire HTBI primers, and CDR3 regions underwent Arm-PCR. A single record per CDR3 protein comes from TCRdb applying MiXCR to the multiplex PCR reads. The data hold about 470,000 distinct CDR3 sequences, with 20% to 25% observed a single time. The material was peripheral blood mononuclear cells (PBMCs), obtained when the disease was refractory, from a patient treated with antithyroid drugs. These receptors were taken from a female donor with Graves disease.

This clonotype was seen a few times. The V gene is TRBV19, the J gene TRBJ2-7; 11 bases are a match to TRBD1. V lost 8 bases to trimming and J lost 6 bases; unmatched junction nucleotides: 6. Germline CDR1 reads LNHDA; CDR2 reads SQIVND (reference sequence). This CDR3 spans 13 amino acids. The CDR3 is CASGQGARGEQYF. DNA for the CDR3: TGTGCCAGTGGACAGGGGGCTCGAGGCGAGCAGTACTTC.

The chain uses TRBV5-4 and TRBJ2-5; 11 bases fit TRBD1. V lost 10 bases, J lost 0 bases, and 5 bases stayed unmatched. CDR3 length: 14 amino acids. Germline CDR1 is SGHNT and CDR2 is YYREEE (reference sequence). CDR3 bases: TGTGCCGGATGGGACAGGGGGGACCAAGAGACCCAGTACTTC. It specifies CAGWDRGDQETQYF.

This clonotype came up many times. The chain joins TRBV11-2 to TRBJ2-7; 7 bases agree with TRBD1. The CDR3 has 13 residues. With V trimmed by 5 bases and J by 4 bases, 5 bases remained unmatched. Germline CDR1 is SGHAT and CDR2 is FQNNGV. CDR3 region: CASSGDRSYEQYF. In DNA form, the CDR3 reads TGTGCCAGCAGCGGGGACAGATCTTACGAGCAGTACTTC.

In its sample, this clonotype was seen many times. V gene TRBV28 combines with J gene TRBJ1-1; no reliable D call. The CDR3 is 15 residues long. CDR1 and CDR2 from the germline V gene are MDHEN and SYDVKM. V lost 1 base and J 7 bases, leaving 16 bases between the germline ends. The CDR3 nucleotides read TGTGCCAGCAGTTTATTCGCAGTAGGAGTGGATGAAGCTTTCTTT. Its protein product is CASSLFAVGVDEAFF.

Points on this clonotype: This sequence may be a read error, since a much larger clone differs from it by one base. This rearrangement joins TRBV7-2 to TRBJ2-1; 8 bases fit TRBD2. Looked up from germline, CDR1 is SGHTA and CDR2 is FQGNSA. The CDR3 contains 16 residues. CDR3 nucleotides: TGTGCCAGCAGCCATACTAGCGGTGGGGGAGGAAATGAGCAGTCCTTC. Protein: CASSHTSGGGGNEQSF.

The table lists this clonotype with many counts. V usage is TRBV25-1 and J usage is TRBJ2-5; unclear D gene. The CDR3 covers 14 residues. Germline V gene sequence: CDR1 MGHDK, CDR2 SYGVNS. With 1 base removed from V and 2 bases from J, the gap between germline ends came to 8 bases. The chain's CDR3 is CASSEWASQETQYF. The DNA for the CDR3 is TGTGCCAGCAGTGAATGGGCTAGTCAAGAGACCCAGTACTTC. Based on the CDR3 plus reference TRBV25-1 and TRBJ2-5, the full variable domain is EADIYQTPRYLVIGTGKKITLECSQTMGHDKMYWYQQDPGMELHLIHYSYGVNSTEKGDLSSESTVSRIRTEHFPLTLESARPSHTSQYLCASSEWASQETQYFGPGTRLLVL.

This clonotype appeared a few times. CDR3 sequence (DNA): TGTGCCAGCTACCCGGGGTCCTCTGGAAACACCATATATTTT. It is translated as CASYPGSSGNTIYF. The rearrangement uses TRBV28 and TRBJ1-3; no definite D call. Trimming took 8 bases from V and 0 from J, leaving 11 bases between them. The CDR3 has 14 residues. CDR1 and CDR2 from the germline V gene are MDHEN and SYDVKM.

Notes on this clonotype: It may be a read error: a sequence one base away is much more abundant. J is TRBJ2-7 and V is TRBV28, with a possible D match to TRBD2 (6 bases). The CDR3 extends over 15 amino acids. CDR1 is MDHEN, CDR2 SYDVKM, per germline. As DNA, the CDR3 is TGTGTCAGCAGTTCCGGGGTGGAGGGTTCCTACGAGCAGTACTTC. Amino acid sequence: CVSSSGVEGSYEQYF.

This clonotype showed up just a few times. The rearrangement joins TRBV5-5 to TRBJ2-4, with 7 bases lining up with TRBD1. V dropped 2 bases and J dropped 6; count of bases not matched to a gene: 5. The CDR3 loop spans 14 amino acids. Germline lookup yields CDR1 SGHKS and CDR2 YYEKEE (reference sequence). The CDR3 DNA is TGTGCCAGCAGCTTAACAGGGGTTCCAAACATTCAGTACTTC. Its protein is CASSLTGVPNIQYF.

This clonotype was recorded a few times. In DNA form, the CDR3 reads TGTGCCAGCAGCCAAACAGGGTTTGAGGGCTACACCTTC. As protein: CASSQTGFEGYTF. The chain employs TRBV11-2 and TRBJ1-2, with D possibly matching TRBD1 (6 bases). The CDR3 has 13 residues. Germline V gene sequence: CDR1 SGHAT, CDR2 FQNNGV. The ends were cut back, 5 bases at V and 8 bases at J, with 15 bases in the middle.

Concerning this clonotype itself: A much larger clone differs by one base, so this may be a read error. V is TRBV7-6 and J is TRBJ1-2, with 7 bases matching TRBD1. This CDR3 comprises 13 residues. Looked up from germline, CDR1 is SGHVS and CDR2 is FNYEAQ. The CDR3: CVSSDIDRVGYTF. In nucleotides, the CDR3 is TGTGTCAGCAGCGACATAGACAGGGTTGGCTACACCTTC.

Of note for this clonotype: One end of the junction fails to match germline, which may point to a read error. The rearrangement joins TRBV7-6 to TRBJ1-1; possibly TRBD1 for D (6 bases). Germline V gene lookup returns CDR1 SGHVS and CDR2 FNYEAQ. The CDR3 totals 16 residues. CDR3 nucleotides: TGTGCCAGTAGCTTAAGTGTTATAGGGGGGGCGACTGAAGCTTTCTTT. Translation: CASSLSVIGGATEAFF.

As concerns this clonotype: A much larger clone differs by one base, so this may be a read error. The chain uses TRBV12-3 or TRBV12-4 and TRBJ1-4, with a weak D call TRBD1 (6 bases). The CDR3 contains 15 residues. CDR3 bases: TGTGCCAGCAGTCGACAGGCCGGTCTGAATGAAAAACTGCTTTTT. This sequence encodes CASSRQAGLNEKLLF.

The chain has TRBV3-1 and TRBJ2-7, with D unclear. CDR3 length: 12 amino acids. Germline V gene data show CDR1 as LGHDT and CDR2 as YNNKEL (reference sequence). V was pared by 4 bases and J by 6 bases, with 10 bases between. CDR3 loop: CASSPRTLEQYF. DNA of the CDR3: TGTGCCAGCAGCCCCAGGACCCTCGAGCAGTACTTC.

The sample holds a few counts of this clonotype. V and J are TRBV4-2 and TRBJ1-2; 10 nucleotides agree with TRBD1. Trimming cost V 0 bases and J 6 bases; bases outside gene matches: 4. Germline values: CDR1 LGHNA, CDR2 YNFKEQ. The CDR3 sequence is 15 residues long. For the CDR3, the DNA is TGTGCCAGCAGCCAAGATTTGACAGGGGGCGATGGCTACACCTTC. This gives the protein CASSQDLTGGDGYTF.

This clonotype has a count of ten or more. The V gene is TRBV6-1, the J gene TRBJ2-4; no firm D call. The ends were cut back, 6 bases at V and 0 bases at J, with 15 bases in the middle. Germline CDR1 MNHNS, CDR2 SASEGT. CDR3 size: 16 residues. The CDR3 here is CASSPLTEVAKNIQYF. The CDR3 DNA is TGTGCCAGCAGCCCCTTGACCGAGGTAGCCAAAAACATTCAGTACTTC.

This clonotype has ten or more counts. The rearrangement links TRBV7-3 to TRBJ1-6; D is perhaps TRBD1 (5 bases). The CDR3 totals 13 residues. Germline CDR1 reads SGHTA; CDR2 reads FQGTGA. Trimming stripped 5 bases from V and 13 bases from J, with 15 bases between. CDR3 region: CASSPDSLSPLHF. CDR3 DNA: TGTGCCAGCAGCCCTGACAGTTTATCCCCCCTCCACTTT. The full variable domain, completed using reference TRBV7-3 and TRBJ1-6, is GAGVSQTPSNKVTEKGKYVELRCDPISGHTALYWYRQSLGQGPEFLIYFQGTGAADDSGLPNDRFFAVRPEGSVSTLKIQRTERGDSAVYLCASSPDSLSPLHFGNGTRLTVT.

At least ten counts were recorded for this clonotype. This chain connects TRBV28 to TRBJ2-5; D is possibly TRBD1 or TRBD2 (6 bases each). V was cut by 2 bases and J by 5 bases, with 15 bases left in between. The CDR3 length is 15 residues. Germline V lookup: CDR1 MDHEN, CDR2 SYDVKM. The CDR3 sequence: CASSLHPGGLETQYF. The CDR3 bases are TGTGCCAGCAGTTTACACCCCGGGGGCTTGGAGACCCAGTACTTC. The whole variable domain, remainder taken from reference TRBV28 and TRBJ2-5, is DVKVTQSSRYLVKRTGEKVFLECVQDMDHENMFWYRQDPGLGLRLIYFSYDVKMKEKGDIPEGYSVSREKKERFSLILESASTNQTSMYLCASSLHPGGLETQYFGPGTRLLVL.

V is TRBV28 and J is TRBJ2-6; weak D call: TRBD1 (5 bases). CDR3 length: 16 amino acids. Per germline, CDR1 MDHEN and CDR2 SYDVKM. V lost 5 bases to trimming and J lost 1 base, with 12 bases between them. The CDR3 nucleotides are TGTGCCAGCAGTAATCACAGGACATCTGGGGCCAACGTCCTGACTTTC. Translating it yields CASSNHRTSGANVLTF.

This chain connects TRBV3-1 to TRBJ2-7; perhaps D is TRBD1 or TRBD2 (6 bases each). CDR3 size: 16 residues. With 3 bases removed from V and 1 base from J, the gap between germline ends came to 16 bases. CDR1 is LGHDT and CDR2 is YNNKEL in the germline V gene (reference sequence). The CDR3 region has the DNA TGTGCCAGCAGCCAGATGCCTGGAGGGGGATCCTACGAGCAGTACTTC. Translated, it gives CASSQMPGGGSYEQYF.

This clonotype was recorded a few times. This chain joins TRBV27 and TRBJ1-1, with 9 bases matching TRBD1. Germline CDR1 reads MNHEY; CDR2 reads SMNVEV (reference sequence). CDR3 length: 12 amino acids. V lost 7 bases and J lost 4; bases outside the gene matches: 1. CDR3 protein: CASKTGGTEAFF. CDR3 DNA: TGTGCCAGCAAGACAGGGGGCACTGAAGCTTTCTTT.

In this sample, this clonotype turned up many times. The chain uses TRBV28 and TRBJ2-5, with 7 bases lining up with TRBD1. Trimming took 6 bases from V and 4 from J; bases not matched to a gene: 14. There are 16 residues in the CDR3. Germline-derived CDR1 and CDR2 are MDHEN and SYDVKM. CDR3 sequence reads: CASRPITGVRGETQYF. DNA of the CDR3: TGTGCCAGCAGGCCCATTACAGGGGTCCGGGGAGAGACCCAGTACTTC.

This clonotype was counted a few times. The chain uses TRBV20-1 and TRBJ1-1; possible D gene TRBD1, 5 bases. The CDR3 consists of 15 residues. The germline V and J ends were trimmed by 6 bases and 0 bases, with 17 bases remaining between them. Germline assignment: CDR1 DFQATT and CDR2 SNEGSKA (reference sequence). The CDR3 DNA reads as TGCAGTGCGGGGGGTCAGCTTTTCATGAACACTGAAGCTTTCTTT. The encoded protein is CSAGGQLFMNTEAFF.